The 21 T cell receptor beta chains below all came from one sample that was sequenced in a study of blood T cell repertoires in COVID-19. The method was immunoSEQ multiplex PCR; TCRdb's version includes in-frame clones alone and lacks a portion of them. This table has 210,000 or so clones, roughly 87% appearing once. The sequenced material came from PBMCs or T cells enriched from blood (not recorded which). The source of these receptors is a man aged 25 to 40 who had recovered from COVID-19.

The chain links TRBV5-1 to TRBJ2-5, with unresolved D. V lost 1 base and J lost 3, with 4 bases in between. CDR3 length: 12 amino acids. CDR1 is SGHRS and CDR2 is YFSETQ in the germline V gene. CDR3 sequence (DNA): TGCGCCAGCAGCTTGTCTGAAGAGACCCAGTACTTC. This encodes CASSLSEETQYF.

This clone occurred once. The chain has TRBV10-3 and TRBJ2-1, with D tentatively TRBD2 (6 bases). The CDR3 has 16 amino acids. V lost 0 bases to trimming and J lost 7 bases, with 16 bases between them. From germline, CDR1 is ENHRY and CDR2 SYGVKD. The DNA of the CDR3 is TGTGCCATCAGTGAGTCGTTGGGCGGGATGGGGAATGAGCAGTTCTTC. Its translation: CAISESLGGMGNEQFF.

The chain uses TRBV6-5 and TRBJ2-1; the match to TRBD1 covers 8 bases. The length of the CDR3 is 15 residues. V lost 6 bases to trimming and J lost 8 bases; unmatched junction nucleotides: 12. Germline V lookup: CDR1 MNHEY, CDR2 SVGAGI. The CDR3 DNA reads TGTGCCAGCAGAGACTGGACAGGGAGGTTGGATGAGCAGTTCTTC. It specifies CASRDWTGRLDEQFF.

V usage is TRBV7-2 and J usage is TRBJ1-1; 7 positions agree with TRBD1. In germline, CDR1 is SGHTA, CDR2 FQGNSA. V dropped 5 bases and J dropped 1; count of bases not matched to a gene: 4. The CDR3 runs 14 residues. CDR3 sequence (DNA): TGTGCCAGCAGCGCGTACAGGGGGAACACTGAAGCTTTCTTT. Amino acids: CASSAYRGNTEAFF.

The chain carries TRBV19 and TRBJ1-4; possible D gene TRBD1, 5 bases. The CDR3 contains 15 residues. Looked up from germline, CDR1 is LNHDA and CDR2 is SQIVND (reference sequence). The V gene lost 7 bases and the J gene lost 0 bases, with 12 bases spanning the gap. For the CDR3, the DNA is TGTGCCAGTAACCACAGGATTGCAACTAATGAAAAACTGTTTTTT. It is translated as CASNHRIATNEKLFF.

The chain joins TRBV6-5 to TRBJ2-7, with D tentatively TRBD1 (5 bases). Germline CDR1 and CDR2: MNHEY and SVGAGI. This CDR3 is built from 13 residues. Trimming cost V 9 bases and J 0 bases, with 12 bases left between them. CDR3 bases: TGTGCCAGTAAACAGGCGAACTCCTACGAGCAGTACTTC. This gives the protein CASKQANSYEQYF.

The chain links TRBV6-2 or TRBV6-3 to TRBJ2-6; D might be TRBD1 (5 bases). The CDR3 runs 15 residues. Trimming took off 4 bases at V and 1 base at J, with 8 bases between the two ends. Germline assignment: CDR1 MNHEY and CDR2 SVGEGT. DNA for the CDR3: TGTGCCAGCAGTTCAGGGCTGTCTGGGGCCAACGTCCTGACTTTC. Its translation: CASSSGLSGANVLTF.

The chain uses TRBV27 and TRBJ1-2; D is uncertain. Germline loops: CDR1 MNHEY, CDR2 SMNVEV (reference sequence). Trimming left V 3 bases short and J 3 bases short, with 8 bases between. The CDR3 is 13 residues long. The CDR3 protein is CASSFNRDYGYTF. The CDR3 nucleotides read TGTGCCAGCAGTTTTAACCGGGACTATGGCTACACCTTC.

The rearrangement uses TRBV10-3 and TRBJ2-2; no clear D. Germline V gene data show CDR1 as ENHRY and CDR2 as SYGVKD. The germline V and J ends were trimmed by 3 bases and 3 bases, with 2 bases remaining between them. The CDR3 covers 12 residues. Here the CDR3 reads CAISDYTGELFF. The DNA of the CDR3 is TGTGCCATCAGTGACTACACCGGGGAGCTGTTTTTT.

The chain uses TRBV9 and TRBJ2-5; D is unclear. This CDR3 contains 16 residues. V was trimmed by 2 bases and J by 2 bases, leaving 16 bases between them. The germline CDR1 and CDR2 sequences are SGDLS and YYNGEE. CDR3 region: CASSVAVAPSQETQYF. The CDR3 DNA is TGTGCCAGCAGCGTGGCCGTGGCACCTTCTCAAGAGACCCAGTACTTC.

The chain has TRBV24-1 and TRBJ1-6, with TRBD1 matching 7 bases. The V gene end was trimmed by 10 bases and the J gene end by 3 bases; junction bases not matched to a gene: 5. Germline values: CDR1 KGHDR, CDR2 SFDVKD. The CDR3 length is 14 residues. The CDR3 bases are TGTGCCACAGACAGGGCTTTCTATAATTCACCCCTCCACTTT. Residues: CATDRAFYNSPLHF.

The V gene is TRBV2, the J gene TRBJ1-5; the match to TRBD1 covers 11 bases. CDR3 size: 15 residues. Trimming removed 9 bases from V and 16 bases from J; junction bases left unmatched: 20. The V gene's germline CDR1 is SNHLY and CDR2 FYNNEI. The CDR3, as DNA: TGTGCCAGTAGACAAGATGGGACAGGGGGAATTATGGAACATTTT. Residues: CASRQDGTGGIMEHF.

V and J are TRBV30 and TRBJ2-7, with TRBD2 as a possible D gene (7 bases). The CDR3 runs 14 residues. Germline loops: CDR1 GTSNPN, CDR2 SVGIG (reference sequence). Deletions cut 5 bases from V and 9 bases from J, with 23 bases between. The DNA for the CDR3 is TGTGCCTGGGGCCCGGGGGGCCCACAGCCGGGGCAGTACTTC. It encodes CAWGPGGPQPGQYF.

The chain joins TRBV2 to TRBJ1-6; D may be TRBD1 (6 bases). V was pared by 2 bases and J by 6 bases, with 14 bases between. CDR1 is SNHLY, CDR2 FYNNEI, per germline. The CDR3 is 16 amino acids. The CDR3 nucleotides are TGTGCCAGCAGTGAACACAGGGACCCCTTTAATTCACCCCTCCACTTT. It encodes CASSEHRDPFNSPLHF.

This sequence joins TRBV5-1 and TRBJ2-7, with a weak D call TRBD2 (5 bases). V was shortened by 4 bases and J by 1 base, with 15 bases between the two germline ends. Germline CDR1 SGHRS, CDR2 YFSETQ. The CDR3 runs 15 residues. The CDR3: CASSPGSSVSYEQYF. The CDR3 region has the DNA TGCGCCAGCAGCCCGGGGAGTTCGGTGTCCTACGAGCAGTACTTC. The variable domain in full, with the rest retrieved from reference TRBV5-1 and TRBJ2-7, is KAGVTQTPRYLIKTRGQQVTLSCSPISGHRSVSWYQQTPGQGLQFLFEYFSETQRNKGNFPGRFSGRQFSNSRSEMNVSTLELGDSALYLCASSPGSSVSYEQYFGPGTRLTVT.

The CDR3 is CASKAGGPKNEQYF. The DNA of the CDR3 is TGTGCCAGTAAAGCGGGAGGGCCGAAGAACGAGCAGTACTTC. J is TRBJ2-7 and V is TRBV28; 10 positions match TRBD2. The CDR3 runs 14 residues. Germline CDR1 reads MDHEN; CDR2 reads SYDVKM. With 9 bases clipped from V and 5 bases from J, the junction kept 10 bases outside the gene matches.

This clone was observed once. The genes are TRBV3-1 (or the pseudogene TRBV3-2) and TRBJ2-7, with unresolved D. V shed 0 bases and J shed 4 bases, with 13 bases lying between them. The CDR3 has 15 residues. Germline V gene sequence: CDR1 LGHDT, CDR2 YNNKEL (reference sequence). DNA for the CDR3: TGTGCCAGCAGCCAAGATCCCCCCCCAGGATACGAGCAGTACTTC. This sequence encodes CASSQDPPPGYEQYF.

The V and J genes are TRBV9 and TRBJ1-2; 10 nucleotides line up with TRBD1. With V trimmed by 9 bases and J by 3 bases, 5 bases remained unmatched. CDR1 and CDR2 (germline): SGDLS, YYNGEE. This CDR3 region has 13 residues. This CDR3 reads CATTGQGYYGYTF. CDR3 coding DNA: TGTGCCACTACGGGACAGGGGTACTATGGCTACACCTTC.

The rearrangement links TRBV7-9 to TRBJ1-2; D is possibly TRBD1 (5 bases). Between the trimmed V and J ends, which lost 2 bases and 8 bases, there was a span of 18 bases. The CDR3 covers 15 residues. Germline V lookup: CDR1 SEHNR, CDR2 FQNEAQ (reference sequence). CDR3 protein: CASSLRAARASGYTF. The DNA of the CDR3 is TGTGCCAGCAGCTTAAGGGCGGCCAGGGCTTCCGGCTACACCTTC. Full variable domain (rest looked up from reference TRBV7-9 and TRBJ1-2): DTGVSQNPRHKITKRGQNVTFRCDPISEHNRLYWYRQTLGQGPEFLTYFQNEAQLEKSRLLSDRFSAERPKGSFSTLEIQRTEQGDSAMYLCASSLRAARASGYTFGSGTRLTVV.

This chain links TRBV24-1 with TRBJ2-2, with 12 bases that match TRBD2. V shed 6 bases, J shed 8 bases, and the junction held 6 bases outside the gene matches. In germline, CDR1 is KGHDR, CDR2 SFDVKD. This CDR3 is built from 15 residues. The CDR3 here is CATSTTSGSWGELFF. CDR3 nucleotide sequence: TGTGCCACCAGTACGACTAGCGGGAGTTGGGGGGAGCTGTTTTTT.

The CDR3 is CASTDPIQGSGQFF. The CDR3 DNA reads as TGTGCCAGCACCGATCCCATTCAGGGATCGGGGCAGTTCTTC. The chain combines TRBV7-9 with TRBJ2-1; D is possibly TRBD1 (5 bases). There are 14 residues in the CDR3. Trimming left V 7 bases short and J 12 bases short, with 22 bases between. CDR1 and CDR2 (germline): SEHNR, FQNEAQ (reference sequence).